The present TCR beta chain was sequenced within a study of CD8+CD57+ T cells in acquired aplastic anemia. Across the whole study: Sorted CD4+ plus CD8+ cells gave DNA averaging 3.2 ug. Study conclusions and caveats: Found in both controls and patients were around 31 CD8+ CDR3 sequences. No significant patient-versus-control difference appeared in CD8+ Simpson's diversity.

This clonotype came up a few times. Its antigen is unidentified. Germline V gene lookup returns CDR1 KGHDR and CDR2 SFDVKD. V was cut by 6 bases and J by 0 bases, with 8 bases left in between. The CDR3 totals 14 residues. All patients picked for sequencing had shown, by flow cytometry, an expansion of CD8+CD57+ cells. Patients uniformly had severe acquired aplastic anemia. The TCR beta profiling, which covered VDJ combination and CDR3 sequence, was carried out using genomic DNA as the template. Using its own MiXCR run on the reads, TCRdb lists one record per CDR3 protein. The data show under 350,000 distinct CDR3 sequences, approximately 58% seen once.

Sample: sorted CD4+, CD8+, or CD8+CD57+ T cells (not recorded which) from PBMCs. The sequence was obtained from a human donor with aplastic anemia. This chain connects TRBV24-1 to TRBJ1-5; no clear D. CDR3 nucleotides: TGTGCCACCAGTTCGTCTAATAGCAATCAGCCCCAGCATTTT. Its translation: CATSSSNSNQPQHF.